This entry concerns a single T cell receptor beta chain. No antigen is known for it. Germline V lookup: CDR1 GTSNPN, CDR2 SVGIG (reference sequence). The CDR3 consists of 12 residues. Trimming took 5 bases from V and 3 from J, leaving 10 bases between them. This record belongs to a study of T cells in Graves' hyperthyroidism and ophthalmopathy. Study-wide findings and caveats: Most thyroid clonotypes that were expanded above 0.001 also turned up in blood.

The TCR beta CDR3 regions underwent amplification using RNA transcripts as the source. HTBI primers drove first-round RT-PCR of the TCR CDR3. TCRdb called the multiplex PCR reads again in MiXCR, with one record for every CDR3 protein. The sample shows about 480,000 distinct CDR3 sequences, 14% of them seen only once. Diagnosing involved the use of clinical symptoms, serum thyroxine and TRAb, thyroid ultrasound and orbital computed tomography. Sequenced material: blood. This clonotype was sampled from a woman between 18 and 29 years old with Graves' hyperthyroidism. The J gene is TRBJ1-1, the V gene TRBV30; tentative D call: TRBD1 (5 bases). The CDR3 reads CAWGARDTEAFF. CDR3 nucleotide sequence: TGTGCCTGGGGGGCGAGGGACACTGAAGCTTTCTTT.